A single sample is the source of the 12 T cell receptor beta chains below, sequenced in a study of T cells after yellow fever vaccination. TCRdb ran MiXCR on the 5' RACE reads and lists one entry per CDR3 protein. The table has a few hundred thousand distinct CDR3 sequences, roughly 7.5% seen once. Sequenced here: PBMCs, sampled around 45 days after the first yellow fever vaccination. Every receptor here comes from a man between 18 and 35 years old who received the YFV17D yellow fever vaccine.

The V call is TRBV5-4, the J call TRBJ1-2; D is perhaps TRBD1 (5 bases). V was clipped by 2 bases and J by 4 bases, with 15 bases between them. CDR3 length: 15 amino acids. CDR1 and CDR2 (germline): SGHNT, YYREEE (reference sequence). For the CDR3, the DNA is TGTGCCAGCAGCTTTCCCCCAGGGCAGGGCTATGGCTACACCTTC. This sequence encodes CASSFPPGQGYGYTF.

The J gene is TRBJ2-5, the V gene TRBV9, with D perhaps TRBD2 (6 bases). Trimming stripped 4 bases from V and 5 bases from J, with 15 bases between. The CDR3 extends over 14 amino acids. Looked up from germline, CDR1 is SGDLS and CDR2 is YYNGEE. CDR3 bases: TGTGCCAGCAGCAACCCGGGGGAGTTGGAGACCCAGTACTTC. Translated, it gives CASSNPGELETQYF.

This rearrangement joins TRBV18 to TRBJ1-2; no reliable D call. With 2 bases removed from V and 1 base from J, the gap between germline ends came to 14 bases. Germline CDR1 is KGHSH and CDR2 is LQKENI. The CDR3 is made up of 16 amino acids. This chain's CDR3 is CASSPIGAESNYGYTF. In DNA, the CDR3 is TGTGCCAGCTCACCAATTGGTGCGGAAAGTAACTATGGCTACACCTTC.

Only a few counts were recorded for this clonotype. The rearrangement links TRBV5-1 to TRBJ2-1; 9 nucleotides line up with TRBD1. CDR1 SGHRS and CDR2 YFSETQ come from the germline V gene. The CDR3 runs to 15 residues. V shed 0 bases, J shed 8 bases, and the junction held 6 bases outside the gene matches. Written as DNA, the CDR3 is TGCGCCAGCAGCTTGGCCGTGGGACAGGGCTATGAGCAGTTCTTC. It codes for CASSLAVGQGYEQFF.

The sample holds many counts of this clonotype. V gene TRBV28 combines with J gene TRBJ2-7; 11 positions agree with TRBD1. This CDR3 has 15 amino acids. V shed 2 bases and J 5 bases; nucleotides not matched to a gene: 5. Germline CDR1 and CDR2: MDHEN and SYDVKM. The CDR3 loop is CASSLRDRGIHEQYV. CDR3 DNA: TGTGCCAGCAGTTTAAGGGACAGGGGGATCCACGAGCAGTACGTC.

This clonotype was observed a handful of times. The chain joins TRBV5-1 to TRBJ2-6; D is unclear. V lost 4 bases, J lost 0 bases, and 14 bases lay in between. The germline gives CDR1 SGHRS, CDR2 YFSETQ. This CDR3 contains 17 residues. The DNA for the CDR3 is TGCGCCAGCAGCGATCTCCTTACCCACTCTGGGGCCAACGTCCTGACTTTC. Translating gives CASSDLLTHSGANVLTF.

This clonotype was found a few times. The chain joins TRBV4-3 to TRBJ1-2, with a tentative D call TRBD1 (6 bases). CDR3 length: 15 residues. Germline V gene lookup returns CDR1 LGHNA and CDR2 YSLEER. V lost 0 bases and J lost 8, with 16 bases in between. The CDR3 region has the DNA TGCGCCAGCAGCCAAGATTGGGCAGGGGCCCAGGGCTACACCTTC. Protein: CASSQDWAGAQGYTF.

J is TRBJ1-1 and V is TRBV7-9; TRBD1 is a possible D gene (5 bases). The V end lost 6 bases, the J end lost 7 bases, and 15 bases lay between the germline ends. The V gene's germline CDR1 is SEHNR and CDR2 FQNEAQ (reference sequence). This CDR3 is 13 amino acids long. In DNA form, the CDR3 reads TGTGCCAGCAGATTAAGGGGCCAGAATGAAGCTTTCTTT. Encoded protein: CASRLRGQNEAFF.

This clonotype has only a few counts. The genes are TRBV12-3 or TRBV12-4 and TRBJ1-2; tentative D call: TRBD1 (5 bases). The V gene lost 3 bases and the J gene lost 3 bases, with 11 bases spanning the gap. The CDR3 is 14 residues long. The CDR3 bases are TGTGCCAGCAGTTTTGGATCGGGGCACTATGGCTACACCTTC. It encodes CASSFGSGHYGYTF.

This clonotype was found many times. This chain uses TRBV6-5 with TRBJ2-1; 13 bases are a match to TRBD2. V lost 6 bases and J lost 7; bases outside the gene matches: 9. The germline V gene encodes CDR1 MNHEY and CDR2 SVGAGI. The CDR3 extends over 16 amino acids. The CDR3 DNA sequence: TGTGCCAGCAGAGCACTAGCGGGGGGGCCCAGAAATGAGCAGTTCTTC. Amino acid sequence: CASRALAGGPRNEQFF.

V usage is TRBV5-1 and J usage is TRBJ1-2; TRBD1 matches at 7 bases. Germline values: CDR1 SGHRS, CDR2 YFSETQ. Trimming removed 0 bases from V and 7 bases from J; junction bases left unmatched: 9. The CDR3 runs 15 residues. The DNA of the CDR3 is TGCGCCAGCAGCTTGGAAGGACAGGATAGTTTTGGCTACACCTTC. Translation: CASSLEGQDSFGYTF.

This clonotype turned up a few times. The chain uses TRBV7-7 and TRBJ2-7; 7 bases agree with TRBD1. This CDR3 spans 14 amino acids. The V gene's germline CDR1 is SSHAT and CDR2 FNYEAQ (reference sequence). The DNA for the CDR3 is TGTGCTAGCAGCCGACAGGGTGAAAACTACGAGCAGTACGTC. Translating it yields CASSRQGENYEQYV.